The 10 T cell receptor beta chains below come from one sample, sequenced in a study of CD8 T cells in Susac syndrome (dated by TCRdb to between 2018 and 2021). Libraries were made using the immunoSEQ multiplex PCR assay. RNA was extracted using the RNeasy kit, and about 0.45 to 1 microgram was reverse transcribed with random hexamers. Through fastp at Q25 and MiXCR, TCRdb rebuilt clones from the public reads, retaining in-frame beta chains. Every CDR3 protein is listed once, alongside the most common genes and DNA of its rows. The sample table records about 71,000 distinct CDR3 sequences; around 93% of these occur just once. The top ten hold about 0.14% of the sample. The specimen was CD4+ T cells from PBMCs. These receptors were collected from a human donor with Susac syndrome.

The table lists this clonotype with a few counts. The chain is built from TRBV30 and TRBJ1-6; 9 bases match TRBD1. The trim removed 0 bases at V and 9 bases at J, leaving 3 bases unmatched. Germline V gene sequence: CDR1 GTSNPN, CDR2 SVGIG (reference sequence). The CDR3 is 14 residues long. CDR3 region: CAWSVEQGASPLHF. CDR3 coding DNA: TGTGCCTGGAGTGTAGAACAGGGGGCTTCACCCCTCCACTTT.

The chain combines TRBV29-1 with TRBJ2-3; D unresolved. Germline V CDR1 and CDR2: SQVTM, ANQGSEA. V shed 7 bases and J shed 1 base, with 15 bases lying between them. The CDR3 loop spans 14 amino acids. The CDR3: CSALPHPGTDTQYF. In DNA, the CDR3 is TGCAGCGCGCTGCCCCACCCGGGCACAGATACGCAGTATTTT.

This sequence joins TRBV21-1 and TRBJ1-6; TRBD1 is taken as the D call from the table, unchecked against the DNA. TRBV21-1 is noted as a pseudogene. The CDR3 spans 16 residues. The CDR3 loop is CASTQGRSSYNSPLHF. CDR3 sequence (DNA): TGTGCCAGCACCCAGGGGCGGAGCTCCTATAATTCACCCCTCCACTTT.

The CDR3, as DNA: TGTGCCAGCAGCTTACTGGGGGCAGGGGGTCGTGCCACTGAAGCTTTCTTT. This codes for CASSLLGAGGRATEAFF. J is TRBJ1-1 and V is TRBV7-8; 7 bases align to TRBD1. Germline V gives CDR1 SGHVS, CDR2 FQNEAQ. This CDR3 comprises 17 residues. J was trimmed by 4 bases and V by 2 bases; bases with no gene match: 13.

This clonotype has just a few counts. The chain is built from TRBV5-1 and TRBJ2-3, with D unresolved. CDR1 SGHRS and CDR2 YFSETQ come from the germline V gene. V lost 6 bases and J lost 0, with 2 bases in between. This CDR3 is 11 amino acids long. CDR3 in amino acids: CASTSTDTQYF. DNA of the CDR3: TGCGCCAGCACCAGCACAGATACGCAGTATTTT.

This chain uses TRBV11-2 with TRBJ2-7; 7 nucleotides align to TRBD1. J was trimmed by 2 bases and V by 5 bases; bases with no gene match: 9. Germline values: CDR1 SGHAT, CDR2 FQNNGV. CDR3 length equals 15 residues. CDR3 DNA sequence: TGTGCCAGCAGCCCCCAGAGGACAGGAACCTACGAGCAGTACTTC. It yields the protein CASSPQRTGTYEQYF.

The chain couples TRBV5-6 to TRBJ1-5; D gene ambiguous. V lost 0 bases and J 4 bases, leaving 8 bases between the germline ends. Germline CDR1 reads SGHDT; CDR2 reads YYEEEE. The CDR3 totals 14 residues. DNA of the CDR3: TGTGCCAGCAGCTTGGGCAGAATAAATCAGCCCCAGCATTTT. It encodes CASSLGRINQPQHF.

The genes are TRBV6-2 or TRBV6-3 and TRBJ2-2, with 13 positions matching TRBD2. V shed 6 bases, J shed 5 bases, and the junction held 6 bases outside the gene matches. The CDR3 loop spans 16 amino acids. Germline CDR1 and CDR2: MNHEY and SVGEGT. CDR3 DNA sequence: TGTGCCAGCAGCCGGGGACTAGCGGGGCCTACCGGGGAGCTGTTTTTT. This sequence encodes CASSRGLAGPTGELFF.

V gene TRBV6-2 or TRBV6-3 combines with J gene TRBJ1-6; D is perhaps TRBD1 (6 bases). Trimming took off 5 bases at V and 5 bases at J, with 16 bases between the two ends. This CDR3 contains 16 residues. Germline-derived CDR1 and CDR2 are MNHEY and SVGEGT. DNA for the CDR3: TGTGCCAGCAGTAACCAGGGGTTTCGGAATAATTCACCCCTCCACTTT. This encodes CASSNQGFRNNSPLHF.

The chain is built from TRBV19 and TRBJ2-1; 10 nucleotides match TRBD2. V shed 2 bases and J 6 bases; nucleotides not matched to a gene: 4. This CDR3 has 15 residues. The germline gives CDR1 LNHDA, CDR2 SQIVND (reference sequence). As DNA, the CDR3 is TGTGCCAGTAGTATATCGAGCGGGGGGGGCAATGAGCAGTTCTTC. Its translation: CASSISSGGGNEQFF.